The next 29 T cell receptor beta chains were all read from a single sample in a study of T cells after yellow fever vaccination. TCRdb independently ran MiXCR on the 5' RACE reads; one entry per CDR3 protein. The repertoire holds 150,000 to 200,000 distinct CDR3 sequences, with approximately 10% as singletons. Source: CD8+ T cells sorted from PBMCs, taken 45 days after the yellow fever booster vaccination. These receptors all come from a young man who received the YFV17D yellow fever vaccine.

This clonotype has just a few counts. The chain carries TRBV11-2 and TRBJ1-2; D remains unclear. The V gene lost 4 bases and the J gene lost 8 bases, with 11 bases spanning the gap. This CDR3 is built from 12 residues. CDR1 and CDR2 (germline): SGHAT, FQNNGV. The CDR3 sequence: CASSSVGSGYTF. CDR3 DNA: TGTGCCAGCAGCTCTGTGGGAAGCGGCTACACCTTC.

The V gene is TRBV9, the J gene TRBJ2-1; TRBD1 aligns across 8 bases. V shed 3 bases, J shed 5 bases, and the junction held 4 bases outside the gene matches. The CDR3 is made up of 14 amino acids. Germline-derived CDR1 and CDR2 are SGDLS and YYNGEE. CDR3 residues: CASSARGQDNEQFF. The CDR3 region has the DNA TGTGCCAGCAGCGCGAGGGGACAGGACAATGAGCAGTTCTTC.

The CDR3 sequence is CASSQEQSSYNEQFF. CDR3 coding DNA: TGCGCCAGCAGCCAAGAACAGAGTTCCTACAATGAGCAGTTCTTC. The chain uses TRBV4-3 and TRBJ2-1; D not certain. This CDR3 spans 15 amino acids. The V and J ends lost 0 bases and 1 base respectively, with 7 bases between them. In germline, CDR1 is LGHNA, CDR2 YSLEER.

This clonotype was counted between two and nine times. The CDR3 spells CASSLSITGWEQYF. CDR3 bases: TGTGCCAGCAGTTTATCGATTACAGGGTGGGAGCAGTACTTC. The chain employs TRBV27 and TRBJ2-7; D perhaps matches TRBD1 (6 bases). V was shortened by 0 bases and J by 7 bases, with 13 bases between the two germline ends. Germline V gene sequence: CDR1 MNHEY, CDR2 SMNVEV (reference sequence). The CDR3 is 14 residues long.

A few counts support this clonotype. The rearrangement uses TRBV4-3 and TRBJ2-7, with D perhaps matching TRBD1 (5 bases). The V end lost 4 bases, the J end lost 4 bases, and 17 bases lay between the germline ends. This CDR3 is built from 15 residues. Germline V gives CDR1 LGHNA, CDR2 YSLEER. The CDR3, as DNA: TGCGCCAGCAGCCGCGATCGGAAGGGGATGTACGAGCAGTACGTC. This gives the protein CASSRDRKGMYEQYV.

The rearrangement joins TRBV4-1 to TRBJ2-2; 13 bases are a match to TRBD2. The CDR3 sequence is 19 residues long. Trimming took 1 base from V and 7 from J; bases not matched to a gene: 12. In germline, CDR1 is MGHRA, CDR2 YSYEKL. CDR3 DNA sequence: TGCGCCAGCAGCCAAGTCCCCTCTCGGACTAGCGGGGGTGGCGGGGAGCTGTTTTTT. Translating it yields CASSQVPSRTSGGGGELFF.

This chain uses TRBV12-3 or TRBV12-4 with TRBJ2-7; D is ambiguous. The CDR3 length is 14 residues. V gave up 3 bases and J gave up 2 bases, with 11 bases separating them. The DNA for the CDR3 is TGTGCCAGCAGTTTTAATACGTTCCCCTACGAGCAGTACTTC. This sequence encodes CASSFNTFPYEQYF.

This rearrangement joins TRBV20-1 to TRBJ2-2; D call uncertain. Germline V gives CDR1 DFQATT, CDR2 SNEGSKA (reference sequence). The CDR3 runs to 16 residues. Trimming pared 1 base from V and 0 bases from J, leaving 12 bases between. The chain's CDR3 is CSARAGRQANTGELFF. The CDR3 nucleotides read TGCAGTGCTAGAGCGGGCAGACAAGCGAACACCGGGGAGCTGTTTTTT.

Note on this clonotype: One end of the junction does not line up with germline, which may come from a read error. The chain combines TRBV4-1 with TRBJ1-2, with TRBD1 matching 8 bases. The CDR3 sequence is 16 residues long. The germline V gene has CDR1 MGHRA and CDR2 YSYEKL. As DNA, the CDR3 is TGCGCCAGCACCCAAGATAGGTCGGCAGGGGGCCGGGGCTACACCTTC. Protein sequence: CASTQDRSAGGRGYTF.

This clonotype was observed at least ten times. The chain links TRBV27 to TRBJ1-6; the match to TRBD1 covers 8 bases. The V segment lost 4 bases and the J segment 9 bases; nucleotides outside the gene matches: 2. The germline gives CDR1 MNHEY, CDR2 SMNVEV (reference sequence). The CDR3 totals 13 residues. Here the CDR3 reads CASSSTGGSPLHF. For the CDR3, the DNA is TGTGCCAGCAGTTCCACAGGGGGTTCACCCCTCCACTTT.

This sequence joins TRBV27 and TRBJ2-7; D is unclear. V gave up 6 bases and J gave up 3 bases, with 12 bases separating them. The CDR3 consists of 13 residues. In germline, CDR1 is MNHEY, CDR2 SMNVEV (reference sequence). The CDR3, as DNA: TGTGCCAGCAGGCCGTCCGGTGTCTACGAGCAGTACTTC. This encodes CASRPSGVYEQYF.

By share of the sample, this clonotype is large. The chain couples TRBV7-2 to TRBJ2-1; 15 bases agree with TRBD2. Trimming removed 1 base from V and 8 bases from J; junction bases left unmatched: 18. Germline V gene sequence: CDR1 SGHTA, CDR2 FQGNSA. The CDR3 totals 21 residues. CDR3: CASSLEHPWTSGGGFLDEQFF. The DNA for the CDR3 is TGTGCCAGCAGCTTAGAACACCCTTGGACTAGCGGGGGGGGTTTTCTCGATGAGCAGTTCTTC.

This clonotype came up a few times. V gene TRBV27 combines with J gene TRBJ2-1; tentative D call: TRBD2 (6 bases). The CDR3 consists of 11 residues. From germline, CDR1 is MNHEY and CDR2 SMNVEV (reference sequence). The V and J ends lost 5 bases and 10 bases respectively, with 9 bases between them. The CDR3 reads CASSRRGEQFF. The CDR3 nucleotides are TGTGCCAGCAGTAGACGGGGGGAGCAGTTCTTC.

The rearrangement joins TRBV29-1 to TRBJ2-2; D is unclear. The CDR3 runs to 15 residues. The germline gives CDR1 SQVTM, CDR2 ANQGSEA. V lost 0 bases, J lost 6 bases, and 14 bases lay in between. CDR3 sequence: CSVEDLSGVAGELFF. Written as DNA, the CDR3 is TGCAGCGTTGAAGATCTTTCGGGTGTGGCCGGGGAGCTGTTTTTT.

This clonotype was counted at least ten times. The chain carries TRBV27 and TRBJ2-1, with D tentatively TRBD2 (7 bases). The length of the CDR3 is 15 residues. Germline V gene sequence: CDR1 MNHEY, CDR2 SMNVEV (reference sequence). V lost 1 base and J 7 bases, leaving 14 bases between the germline ends. The DNA for the CDR3 is TGTGCCAGCAGTTTATTTGGGGGGGCCGGGAATGAGCAGTTCTTC. Its translation: CASSLFGGAGNEQFF.

This clonotype appeared a few times. V and J are TRBV7-2 and TRBJ2-3; TRBD2 matches at 8 bases. This CDR3 has 16 amino acids. Germline V gives CDR1 SGHTA, CDR2 FQGNSA. Trimming removed 5 bases from V and 3 bases from J; junction bases left unmatched: 10. The CDR3 region has the DNA TGTGCCAGCAGCCCCGTCTTGGGGACTAGAACAGATACGCAGTATTTT. The encoded protein is CASSPVLGTRTDTQYF.

This clonotype showed up just a few times. This chain joins TRBV29-1 and TRBJ2-7; 8 bases fit TRBD1. In germline, CDR1 is SQVTM, CDR2 ANQGSEA. CDR3 length equals 14 residues. The J segment lost 5 bases and the V segment lost 2 bases, leaving 8 bases of the junction unmatched. The CDR3 bases are TGCAGCGTTGAACCCAGGGGGCGTCAGCACGAGCAGTACTTC. Its protein product is CSVEPRGRQHEQYF.

In this sample, this clonotype turned up a few times. V gene TRBV20-1 combines with J gene TRBJ2-1; D may match TRBD1 or TRBD2 (6 bases each). V gave up 2 bases and J gave up 5 bases, with 28 bases separating them. The CDR3 has 19 amino acids. Looked up from germline, CDR1 is DFQATT and CDR2 is SNEGSKA (reference sequence). The CDR3 spells CSARLGVLEGGPRNNEQFF. CDR3 DNA sequence: TGCAGTGCTAGACTCGGGGTGCTCGAAGGGGGGCCTCGAAACAATGAGCAGTTCTTC.

This clonotype was seen a few times. The chain uses TRBV12-3 or TRBV12-4 and TRBJ1-3, with D unclear. The CDR3 sequence is 14 residues long. V lost 5 bases, J lost 0 bases, and 8 bases lay in between. In DNA, the CDR3 is TGTGCCAGCAGTGAGACGGGCTCTGGAAACACCATATATTTT. It encodes CASSETGSGNTIYF.

This clonotype was counted between two and nine times. The chain links TRBV9 to TRBJ2-5, with TRBD2 identical over 8 bases. This CDR3 has 14 residues. With V trimmed by 3 bases and J by 2 bases, 3 bases remained unmatched. Germline V gene lookup returns CDR1 SGDLS and CDR2 YYNGEE. This CDR3 reads CASSAAGVQETQYF. CDR3 nucleotide sequence: TGTGCCAGCAGCGCAGCGGGGGTACAAGAGACCCAGTACTTC. Combining the CDR3 with reference TRBV9 and TRBJ2-5 gives the whole variable domain DSGVTQTPKHLITATGQRVTLRCSPRSGDLSVYWYQQSLDQGLQFLIQYYNGEERAKGNILERFSAQQFPDLHSELNLSSLELGDSALYFCASSAAGVQETQYFGPGTRLLVL.

The chain carries TRBV7-6 and TRBJ2-2; TRBD1 matches 8 bases. The CDR3 runs to 16 residues. Germline-derived CDR1 and CDR2 are SGHVS and FNYEAQ. The V and J ends lost 3 bases and 0 bases, in that order; junction bases with no gene match: 3. The CDR3 reads CASSLVQGANTGELFF. CDR3 nucleotides: TGTGCCAGCAGCTTGGTACAGGGGGCGAACACCGGGGAGCTGTTTTTT.

This clonotype was counted a few times. The J gene is TRBJ2-3, the V gene TRBV4-1; 10 bases are shared with TRBD2. The CDR3 is made up of 15 amino acids. Trimming removed 2 bases from V and 4 bases from J; junction bases left unmatched: 3. The germline V gene has CDR1 MGHRA and CDR2 YSYEKL. This CDR3 reads CASSQRSGGADTQYF. DNA for the CDR3: TGCGCCAGCAGCCAAAGAAGCGGGGGGGCAGATACGCAGTATTTT.

This clonotype was seen only a few times. The chain recombines TRBV2 with TRBJ1-4, with D uncertain. V was pared by 8 bases and J by 2 bases, with 12 bases between. This CDR3 region has 14 residues. Germline CDR1 SNHLY, CDR2 FYNNEI. This CDR3 is CASGPRTTNEKLFF. In DNA, the CDR3 is TGTGCCAGCGGCCCCAGGACTACTAATGAAAAACTGTTTTTT.

The table lists this clonotype with many counts. The V and J genes are TRBV11-2 and TRBJ2-5, with D uncertain. CDR3 length: 12 residues. CDR1 and CDR2 from the germline V gene are SGHAT and FQNNGV. Trimming took off 1 base at V and 3 bases at J, with 3 bases between the two ends. The CDR3 loop is CASSLAEETQYF. CDR3 bases: TGTGCCAGCAGCTTAGCCGAAGAGACCCAGTACTTC.

This clonotype was seen only a few times. This chain connects TRBV7-9 to TRBJ2-3; TRBD2 might be the D (6 bases). Germline assignment: CDR1 SEHNR and CDR2 FQNEAQ (reference sequence). With 4 bases removed from V and 0 bases from J, the gap between germline ends came to 8 bases. The CDR3 is 14 amino acids. The CDR3 DNA is TGTGCCAGCAGCTGGGCGGGAAGCACAGATACGCAGTATTTT. Protein product: CASSWAGSTDTQYF.

This clonotype was recorded a few times. The CDR3: CASSYSQGAFPREQYF. The CDR3 DNA reads as TGTGCCAGCAGTTATTCCCAGGGGGCTTTCCCTCGCGAGCAGTACTTC. The V gene is TRBV6-5, the J gene TRBJ2-7; 8 nucleotides align to TRBD1. The V segment lost 3 bases and the J segment 6 bases; nucleotides outside the gene matches: 13. The CDR3 is 16 residues long. The germline gives CDR1 MNHEY, CDR2 SVGAGI.

The V and J genes are TRBV7-9 and TRBJ1-2; 12 positions agree with TRBD1. The germline CDR1 and CDR2 sequences are SEHNR and FQNEAQ (reference sequence). J gave up 4 bases and V 7 bases, and 10 bases lay outside the gene matches. CDR3 size: 16 residues. This CDR3 is CASIGTGGEVGYGYTF. The DNA for the CDR3 is TGTGCCAGCATAGGGACAGGGGGCGAGGTTGGCTATGGCTACACCTTC.

V usage is TRBV18 and J usage is TRBJ1-1; D unclear. This CDR3 has 12 amino acids. The ends were cut back, 4 bases at V and 3 bases at J, with 6 bases in the middle. Germline CDR1 and CDR2: KGHSH and LQKENI. Here the CDR3 reads CASSLTDTEAFF. The CDR3 nucleotides read TGTGCCAGCTCACTCACGGACACTGAAGCTTTCTTT.

V gene TRBV7-6 combines with J gene TRBJ2-7; D unresolved. Germline CDR1 and CDR2: SGHVS and FNYEAQ. V shed 1 base and J shed 7 bases, with 11 bases lying between them. The CDR3 extends over 13 amino acids. CDR3 coding DNA: TGTGCCAGCAGCTTAGTAGTGGCAAGGGAGCAGTACTTC. Translation gives CASSLVVAREQYF.